This T cell receptor (beta chain) was captured in a study of T cells in Graves' hyperthyroidism and ophthalmopathy. Study details: Peripheral blood was secured at the point of initial diagnosis, before any treatment. General study findings and limits: Ophthalmopathy stood apart from stable hyperthyroidism in a 13 V-J model. The model anticipated ophthalmopathy a median around six months pre-onset.

In its sample, this clonotype was seen many times. No antigen is known for it. A roughly 9.3 ml volume of fresh peripheral blood provided the PBMCs. RNA transcripts gave rise to amplified TCR beta CDR3 regions. HTBI primers were the set used in a first-round RT-PCR of the TCR CDR3. TCRdb redid the calling of the multiplex PCR reads with MiXCR, one entry per CDR3 protein. The sample contains 550,000 to 600,000 distinct CDR3 sequences, over 12% of which appear only once. Germline CDR1 is SGHVS and CDR2 is FQNEAQ. Trimming left V 0 bases short and J 3 bases short, with 14 bases between. CDR3 length: 16 amino acids.

This rearrangement joins TRBV7-8 to TRBJ1-1, with a weak D call TRBD1 (5 bases). The receptor was isolated from a woman under 30 with Graves' ophthalmopathy. The material sequenced was blood. The CDR3 DNA sequence: TGTGCCAGCAGCTTAGCGCTGGGCAGGGAGGACACTGAAGCTTTCTTT. Amino acid sequence: CASSLALGREDTEAFF.